This T cell receptor (beta chain) was captured by sequencing in a study of control samples from healthy donors and cancer patients (dated by TCRdb to about 2020). Reading from cysteine to phenylalanine, the CDR3 counts 13 amino acids. Only the CDR3 portion is preserved as DNA: 39 bases, with reading frame beginning at the first base. Relative to germline, V is 3 bases shorter and J is 3 bases shorter, with 5 bases between their ends. CDR1 and CDR2 (MRHNA, SNTAGT) derive from the germline V gene. The protocol used for the library was the immunoSEQ multiplex PCR assay. The table comes from immuneACCESS by way of TCRdb, which keeps in-frame sequences with V and J called. Part of the clones is missing from these tables; in studies checked, under half for an unresolved V gene and the rest for unknown reasons. The sample table records about 140,000 clones; roughly 89% of these occur just once. About 11% of the sample belongs to the ten largest clones.

About this clone itself: It has no known antigen specificity. No quality values exist for individual bases; no much larger clone is one base distant.

What was sequenced was blood. This receptor chain uses TRBV6-4 and TRBJ2-2; the D segment could be TRBD1, given 5 matching bases. The source of this sequence is a man aged 25-45 years in good health. The CDR3 region reads CASSEGHTGELFF. The bases are TGTGCCAGCAGTGAGGGGCACACCGGGGAGCTGTTTTTT.